The 13 T cell receptor beta chains presented below share a single source sample, sequenced in a study of shared clonotypes between healthy human individuals. Libraries were prepared by immunoSEQ multiplex PCR; TCRdb keeps only in-frame clonotypes and omits some of them. The table includes some 490,000 clones, almost 80% detected once. What was sequenced was PBMCs. Source of these receptors: a woman aged 40-49 years in good health. Some clones in this sample may be carry-over from other donors' samples.

The chain couples TRBV7-9 to TRBJ1-3, with a tentative D call TRBD1 (6 bases). V was pared by 5 bases and J by 9 bases, with 17 bases between. The V gene's germline CDR1 is SEHNR and CDR2 FQNEAQ (reference sequence). This CDR3 comprises 14 residues. In nucleotides, the CDR3 is TGTGCCAGCAGCCCCCAAGGGGGGGGTCTCACCATATATTTT. Its protein is CASSPQGGGLTIYF.

Of note for this clone: The germline gene is not matched at one end of the junction; a read error may be the cause. The V gene is TRBV19, the J gene TRBJ1-1, with D perhaps TRBD1 (5 bases). This CDR3 is built from 14 residues. Germline CDR1 LNHDA, CDR2 SQIVND (reference sequence). CDR3 nucleotides: TGTGCCAGTAGTATCAGGGAAGAGAACGCTGAAGCTTTCTTT. Amino acids: CASSIREENAEAFF.

This rearrangement joins TRBV5-1 to TRBJ2-1, with 8 bases fitting TRBD2. V dropped 0 bases and J dropped 10; count of bases not matched to a gene: 12. The CDR3 is 16 residues long. Germline CDR1 and CDR2: SGHRS and YFSETQ. The CDR3 region has the DNA TGCGCCAGCAGCTTGGGTAGCGGGACGGGAGGTGGCGAGCAGTTCTTC. It codes for CASSLGSGTGGGEQFF.

This clone was counted only a few times. The rearrangement uses TRBV5-1 and TRBJ2-1; the D gene is possibly TRBD2 (6 bases). Germline values: CDR1 SGHRS, CDR2 YFSETQ. This CDR3 has 15 residues. The V end was cut by 4 bases, the J end by 3 bases, with 14 bases between. The CDR3 loop reads CASSPTASDYNEQFF. In DNA, the CDR3 is TGCGCCAGCAGCCCCACCGCTAGCGACTACAATGAGCAGTTCTTC.

J is TRBJ2-1 and V is TRBV4-1; 7 nucleotides agree with TRBD2. The CDR3 spans 17 residues. CDR1 and CDR2 (germline): MGHRA, YSYEKL. The ends lost 3 bases at V and 3 bases at J; junction bases unmatched: 11. The CDR3 loop reads CASSQRGMRDYYNEQFF. CDR3 coding DNA: TGCGCCAGCAGCCAGAGGGGTATGCGGGACTACTACAATGAGCAGTTCTTC.

The V and J genes are TRBV5-1 and TRBJ2-1, with a tentative D call TRBD2 (6 bases). This CDR3 comprises 13 residues. Germline V gene data show CDR1 as SGHRS and CDR2 as YFSETQ. V shed 3 bases and J shed 5 bases, with 9 bases lying between them. CDR3 sequence: CASSSGLNNEQFF. The CDR3 nucleotides read TGCGCCAGCAGCTCGGGACTGAACAATGAGCAGTTCTTC.

The chain recombines TRBV4-2 with TRBJ2-4, with TRBD1 as a possible D gene (6 bases). Germline CDR1 LGHNA, CDR2 YNFKEQ. The CDR3 sequence is 15 residues long. V shed 2 bases and J shed 0 bases, with 8 bases lying between them. The DNA for the CDR3 is TGTGCCAGCAGCCAACAGGGGCTAGCCAAAAACATTCAGTACTTC. Amino acid sequence: CASSQQGLAKNIQYF.

V gene TRBV19 combines with J gene TRBJ2-4, with a tentative D call TRBD1 (6 bases). There are 17 residues in the CDR3. V lost 8 bases and J 0 bases, leaving 20 bases between the germline ends. Germline CDR1 and CDR2: LNHDA and SQIVND (reference sequence). This CDR3 is CASRSLTGNLAKNIQYF. The CDR3 bases are TGTGCCAGTCGATCCTTGACAGGAAACTTAGCCAAAAACATTCAGTACTTC.

The chain uses TRBV6-1 and TRBJ2-3; 9 bases agree with TRBD1. CDR3 length: 14 residues. The germline gives CDR1 MNHNS, CDR2 SASEGT. V trimming: 5 bases; J trimming: 6 bases; junction bases outside the gene matches: 6. CDR3 region: CASSTGGSPDTQYF. The CDR3 bases are TGTGCCAGCAGTACAGGGGGCTCTCCGGATACGCAGTATTTT.

The chain carries TRBV7-2 and TRBJ2-6, with D tentatively TRBD1 or TRBD2 (6 bases each). Germline-derived CDR1 and CDR2 are SGHTA and FQGNSA. With 5 bases removed from V and 4 bases from J, the gap between germline ends came to 12 bases. There are 15 residues in the CDR3. CDR3 residues: CASSLGGTGANVLTF. The CDR3 DNA sequence: TGTGCCAGCAGCCTAGGGGGGACAGGGGCCAACGTCCTGACTTTC.

The chain links TRBV11-2 to TRBJ2-3; a weak D match, TRBD1 (6 bases). The germline CDR1 and CDR2 sequences are SGHAT and FQNNGV. The V gene lost 5 bases and the J gene lost 2 bases, with 8 bases spanning the gap. This CDR3 comprises 13 residues. The chain's CDR3 is CASSRGTTDTQYF. DNA for the CDR3: TGTGCCAGCAGCAGGGGGACCACAGATACGCAGTATTTT.

The chain links TRBV7-8 to TRBJ1-2, with D tentatively TRBD1 (5 bases). This CDR3 is built from 15 residues. V was trimmed by 2 bases and J by 4 bases, leaving 14 bases between them. Germline V gene lookup returns CDR1 SGHVS and CDR2 FQNEAQ. CDR3 amino acids: CASSLTGTSLYGYTF. CDR3 nucleotides: TGTGCCAGCAGCTTAACCGGGACGTCCCTCTATGGCTACACCTTC.

The V gene is TRBV9, the J gene TRBJ2-2; perhaps TRBD1 as D (5 bases). The germline gives CDR1 SGDLS, CDR2 YYNGEE. The CDR3 length is 16 residues. Trimming cost V 4 bases and J 0 bases, with 13 bases left between them. This chain's CDR3 is CASSPRGRANTGELFF. CDR3 sequence (DNA): TGTGCCAGCAGCCCTAGGGGTAGGGCGAACACCGGGGAGCTGTTTTTT.